This T cell receptor beta chain was recorded in a study of response to subunit inactivated influenza vaccine. Findings of the study overall: Few additional T cells are recruited per seasonal influenza vaccination, authors suggested.

Trimming left V 1 base short and J 0 bases short, with 14 bases between. CDR1 SEHNR and CDR2 FQNEAQ come from the germline V gene (reference sequence). The CDR3 is 17 amino acids. TCRdb used MiXCR to reprocess the RT-PCR reads, holding one entry per CDR3 protein. The table records around 710,000 distinct CDR3 sequences, over 11% of them present only once. Details on this clonotype: Antigen: not known.

The chain employs TRBV7-9 and TRBJ2-3; D is unclear. This receptor was obtained from a man aged 45-65 years who received an inactivated influenza vaccine. The source was PBMCs from blood, collected approximately 15 days before vaccination. For the CDR3, the DNA is TGTGCCAGCAGCTTAGAAGTGGGAACTGCTAGCACAGATACGCAGTATTTT. This codes for CASSLEVGTASTDTQYF. Looking up the rest from reference TRBV7-9 and TRBJ2-3 gives the full variable domain: DTGVSQNPRHKITKRGQNVTFRCDPISEHNRLYWYRQTLGQGPEFLTYFQNEAQLEKSRLLSDRFSAERPKGSFSTLEIQRTEQGDSAMYLCASSLEVGTASTDTQYFGPGTRLTVL.